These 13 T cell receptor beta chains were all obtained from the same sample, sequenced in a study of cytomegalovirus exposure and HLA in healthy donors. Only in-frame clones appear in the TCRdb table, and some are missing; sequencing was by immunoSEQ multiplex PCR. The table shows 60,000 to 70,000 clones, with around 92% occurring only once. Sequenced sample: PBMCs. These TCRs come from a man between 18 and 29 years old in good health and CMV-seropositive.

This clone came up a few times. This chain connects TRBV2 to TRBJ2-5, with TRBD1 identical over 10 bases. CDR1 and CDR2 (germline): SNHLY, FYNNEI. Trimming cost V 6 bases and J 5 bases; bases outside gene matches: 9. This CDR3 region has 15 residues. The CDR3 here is CASRAGTGARETQYF. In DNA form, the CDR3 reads TGTGCCAGCAGAGCCGGGACAGGGGCGAGGGAGACCCAGTACTTC.

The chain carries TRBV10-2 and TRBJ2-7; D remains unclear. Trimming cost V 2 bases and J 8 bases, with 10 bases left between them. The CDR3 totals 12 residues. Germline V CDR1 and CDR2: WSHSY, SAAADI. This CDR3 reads CASSEDSPQQYF. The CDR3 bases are TGCGCCAGCAGTGAGGATAGCCCCCAGCAGTACTTC.

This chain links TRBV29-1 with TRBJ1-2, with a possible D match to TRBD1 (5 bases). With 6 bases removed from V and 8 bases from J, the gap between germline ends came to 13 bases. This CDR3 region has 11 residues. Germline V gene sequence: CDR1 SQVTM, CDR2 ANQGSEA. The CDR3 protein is CSVGGDIGYTF. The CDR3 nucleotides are TGCAGCGTCGGGGGGGATATCGGCTACACCTTC.

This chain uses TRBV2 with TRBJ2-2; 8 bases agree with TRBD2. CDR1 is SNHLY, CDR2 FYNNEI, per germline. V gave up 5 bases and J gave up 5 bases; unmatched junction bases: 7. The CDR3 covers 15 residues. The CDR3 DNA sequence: TGTGCCAGCAGTAGGCTAGCGGGCGATACCGGGGAGCTGTTTTTT. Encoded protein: CASSRLAGDTGELFF.

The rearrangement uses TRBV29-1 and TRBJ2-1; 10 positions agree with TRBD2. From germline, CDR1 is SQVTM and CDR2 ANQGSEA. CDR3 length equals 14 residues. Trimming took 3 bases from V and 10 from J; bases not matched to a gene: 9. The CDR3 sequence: CSVELPSGREEQFF. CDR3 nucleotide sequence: TGCAGCGTTGAGCTCCCCAGCGGGAGGGAAGAGCAGTTCTTC.

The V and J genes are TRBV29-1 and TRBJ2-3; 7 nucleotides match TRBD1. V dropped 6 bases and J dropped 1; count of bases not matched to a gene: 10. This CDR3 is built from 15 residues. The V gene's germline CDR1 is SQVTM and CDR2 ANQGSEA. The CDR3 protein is CSVTWDSRRTDTQYF. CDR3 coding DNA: TGCAGCGTAACATGGGACAGCCGTCGCACAGATACGCAGTATTTT.

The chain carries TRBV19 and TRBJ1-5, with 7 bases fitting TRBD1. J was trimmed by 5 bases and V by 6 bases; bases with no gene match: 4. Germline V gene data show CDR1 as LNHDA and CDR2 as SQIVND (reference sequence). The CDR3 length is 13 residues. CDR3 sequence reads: CASRTGIHQPQHF. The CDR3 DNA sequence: TGTGCCAGTAGGACAGGGATCCATCAGCCCCAGCATTTT.

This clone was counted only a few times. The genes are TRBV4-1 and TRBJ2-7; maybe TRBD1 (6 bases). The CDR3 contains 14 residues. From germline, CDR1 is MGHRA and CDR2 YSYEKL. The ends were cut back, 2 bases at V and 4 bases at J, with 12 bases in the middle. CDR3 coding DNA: TGCGCCAGCAGCCAACACAGGGACGGATACGAGCAGTACTTC. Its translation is CASSQHRDGYEQYF.

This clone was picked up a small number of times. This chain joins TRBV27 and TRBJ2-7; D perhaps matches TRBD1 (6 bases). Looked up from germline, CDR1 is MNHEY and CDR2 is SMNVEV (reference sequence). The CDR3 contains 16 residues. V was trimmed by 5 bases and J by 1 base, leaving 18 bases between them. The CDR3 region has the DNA TGTGCCAGCAGTCCAAGCACGGGACACCGGTCCTACGAGCAGTACTTC. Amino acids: CASSPSTGHRSYEQYF.

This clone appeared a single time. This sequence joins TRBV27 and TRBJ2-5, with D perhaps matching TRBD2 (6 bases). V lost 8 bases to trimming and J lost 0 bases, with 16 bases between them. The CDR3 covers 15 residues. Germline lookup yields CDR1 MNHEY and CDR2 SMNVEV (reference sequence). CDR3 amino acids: CASRDGDSYQETQYF. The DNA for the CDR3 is TGTGCCAGCCGGGATGGGGACTCGTACCAAGAGACCCAGTACTTC.

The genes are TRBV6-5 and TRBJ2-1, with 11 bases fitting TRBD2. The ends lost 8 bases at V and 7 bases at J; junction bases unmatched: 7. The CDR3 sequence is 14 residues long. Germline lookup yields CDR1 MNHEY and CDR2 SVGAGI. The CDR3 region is CASRGLAGGNEQFF. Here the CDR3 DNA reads TGTGCCAGCCGGGGCCTAGCGGGAGGTAATGAGCAGTTCTTC.

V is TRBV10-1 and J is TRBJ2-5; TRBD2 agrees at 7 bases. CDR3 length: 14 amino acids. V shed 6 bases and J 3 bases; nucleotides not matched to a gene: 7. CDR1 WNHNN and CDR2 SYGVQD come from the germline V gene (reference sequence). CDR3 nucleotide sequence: TGCGCCAGCAGCCCTCGGGGGGTGGAAGAGACCCAGTACTTC. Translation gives CASSPRGVEETQYF.

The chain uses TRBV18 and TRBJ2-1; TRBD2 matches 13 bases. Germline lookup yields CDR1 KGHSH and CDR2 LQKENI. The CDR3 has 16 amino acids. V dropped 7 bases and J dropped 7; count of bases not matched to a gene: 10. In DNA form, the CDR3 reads TGTGCCAGCTTCAGACTAGCGGGAGGCCCAGGGAATGAGCAGTTCTTC. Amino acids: CASFRLAGGPGNEQFF.